This T cell receptor (beta chain) is drawn from a study of blood T cells in healthy people across ages. The CDR3 is made up of 15 amino acids. The V end was cut by 5 bases, the J end by 0 bases, with 12 bases between. Germline V gives CDR1 SGHRS, CDR2 YFSETQ. Through a sample-barcoded 5' primer and a J-beta primer mix, a second PCR was run for about 6 to 11 cycles. TCRdb re-derived calls from the 5' RACE reads in MiXCR, one entry per CDR3 protein. The repertoire includes around 800,000 distinct CDR3 sequences, under 30% of them detected once, and around 3% sits in the top ten. Study-wide findings and caveats: Compared with aged donors, long-lived donors showed fewer expanded clones, suggesting selection.

This clonotype was counted a few times. No antigen is known for it. This same sample was also taken into another study, of T cells of mothers and their children. That report notes: Compared with unrelated pairs, related mother-child pairs had slightly higher, non-significant overlap.

The receptor's source is a boy aged 5-17 years in good health. This chain joins TRBV5-1 and TRBJ2-1; unclear D gene. The sequenced sample consisted of blood. CDR3 nucleotide sequence: TGCGCCAGCAGGAAGGGCCCTAGCTCCTACAATGAGCAGTTCTTC. This codes for CASRKGPSSYNEQFF.